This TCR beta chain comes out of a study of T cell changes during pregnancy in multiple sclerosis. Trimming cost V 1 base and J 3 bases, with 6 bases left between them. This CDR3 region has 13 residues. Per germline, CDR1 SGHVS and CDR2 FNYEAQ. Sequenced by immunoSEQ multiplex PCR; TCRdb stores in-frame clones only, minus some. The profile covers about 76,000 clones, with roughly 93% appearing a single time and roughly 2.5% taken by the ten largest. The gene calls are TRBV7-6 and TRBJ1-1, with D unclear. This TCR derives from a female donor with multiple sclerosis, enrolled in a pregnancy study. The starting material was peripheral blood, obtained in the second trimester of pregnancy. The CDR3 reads CASSLDRHTEAFF. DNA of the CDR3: TGTGCCAGCAGCTTAGACAGACACACTGAAGCTTTCTTT.